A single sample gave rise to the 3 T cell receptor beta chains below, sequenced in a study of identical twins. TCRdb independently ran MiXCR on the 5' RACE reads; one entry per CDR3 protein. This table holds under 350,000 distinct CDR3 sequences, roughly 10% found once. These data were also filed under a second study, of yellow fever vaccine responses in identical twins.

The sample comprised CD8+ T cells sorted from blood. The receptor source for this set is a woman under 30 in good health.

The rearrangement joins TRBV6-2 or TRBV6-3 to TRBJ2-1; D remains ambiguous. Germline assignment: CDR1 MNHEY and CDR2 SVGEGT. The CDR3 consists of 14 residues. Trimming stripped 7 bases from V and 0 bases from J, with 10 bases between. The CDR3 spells CASKVAPSYNEQFF. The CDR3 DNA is TGTGCCAGCAAGGTTGCCCCCTCCTACAATGAGCAGTTCTTC.

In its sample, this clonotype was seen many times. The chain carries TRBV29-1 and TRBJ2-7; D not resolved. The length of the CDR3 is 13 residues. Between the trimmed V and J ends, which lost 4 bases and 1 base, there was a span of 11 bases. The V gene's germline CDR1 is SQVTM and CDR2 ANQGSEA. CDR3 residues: CSVGAESSYEQYF. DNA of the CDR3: TGCAGCGTTGGCGCGGAGAGTTCCTACGAGCAGTACTTC.

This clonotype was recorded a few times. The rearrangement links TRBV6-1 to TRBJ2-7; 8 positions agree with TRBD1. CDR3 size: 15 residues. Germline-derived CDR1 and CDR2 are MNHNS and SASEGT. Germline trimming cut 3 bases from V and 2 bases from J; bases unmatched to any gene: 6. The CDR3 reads CASSEGQGATYEQYF. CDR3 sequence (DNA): TGTGCCAGCAGTGAGGGGCAGGGGGCCACCTACGAGCAGTACTTC.